In this sample, the clone carrying this T cell receptor (beta chain) turned up a few times. Its antigen remains unknown. The data originate from a study of human T cells and chemical hapten exposure. The starting material, unfractionated whole blood, was used for total RNA extraction. Study conclusions and caveats: TCRs whose frequency exceeded 1 in 1000 remained the same following DPC sensitization.

Trimming took off 5 bases at V and 7 bases at J, with 21 bases between the two ends. Germline-derived CDR1 and CDR2 are MDHEN and SYDVKM. The CDR3 consists of 15 residues. Individual cDNA molecules received unique molecular identifiers in the library. Via MiXCR, TCRdb re-called the reads, giving one row per CDR3 protein. The repertoire includes 2,500 to 4,000 distinct CDR3 sequences, roughly 45% of them detected once, and approximately 10% sits in the top ten. Sequencing input: whole blood. The TCR sequence derives from a human donor who had alopecia or was a healthy volunteer (not recorded which). Some clones in this sample may be carry-over from other donors' samples. This table probably holds off-target reads from a library built for another chain. This chain joins TRBV28 and TRBJ2-7; TRBD2 might be the D (6 bases). The CDR3 nucleotides read TGTGCCAGCAGTCCCCCGAGGTGGAGGGCCTTAGAGCAGTACTTC. Residues: CASSPPRWRALEQYF. Looking up the rest from reference TRBV28 and TRBJ2-7 gives the full variable domain: DVKVTQSSRYLVKRTGEKVFLECVQDMDHENMFWYRQDPGLGLRLIYFSYDVKMKEKGDIPEGYSVSREKKERFSLILESASTNQTSMYLCASSPPRWRALEQYFGPGTRLTVT.